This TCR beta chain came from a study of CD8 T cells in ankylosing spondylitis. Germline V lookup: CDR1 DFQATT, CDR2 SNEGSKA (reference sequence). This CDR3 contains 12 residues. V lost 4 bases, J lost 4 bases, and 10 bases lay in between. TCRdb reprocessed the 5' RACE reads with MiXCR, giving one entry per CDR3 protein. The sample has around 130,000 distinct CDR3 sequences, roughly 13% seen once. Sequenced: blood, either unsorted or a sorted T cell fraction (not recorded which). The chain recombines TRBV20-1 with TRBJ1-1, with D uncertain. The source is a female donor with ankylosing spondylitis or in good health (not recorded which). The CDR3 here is CSATRLGTEAFF. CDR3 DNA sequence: TGCAGTGCTACCCGGCTGGGCACTGAAGCTTTCTTT.